This T cell receptor beta chain was retrieved from a study of pediatric ulcerative colitis. Generated by immunoSEQ multiplex PCR, the TCRdb table keeps only in-frame clones and is missing some. Of more than 35,000 clones listed, approximately 73% are singletons. During colonoscopy, one to two rectal pinch biopsies were collected. Before the diagnostic colonoscopy, ulcerative colitis patients were free of immunosuppressive medication. The germline V gene has CDR1 SGHVS and CDR2 FNYEAQ. Trimming cost V 5 bases and J 5 bases; bases outside gene matches: 15. The CDR3 extends over 16 amino acids. The source is a boy aged 10-17 years with moderate ulcerative colitis. The sequencing input was gut tissue. The J gene is TRBJ2-7, the V gene TRBV7-6, with TRBD1 matching over 7 bases. CDR3 DNA sequence: TGTGCCAGCAGCGTATTGACAGGGAGCGGTTCTAACGAGCAGTACTTC. It codes for CASSVLTGSGSNEQYF.